This is a list of T cell receptor beta chains from one sample in a study of shared T cell receptors in the human thymus. Produced via immunoSEQ multiplex PCR; TCRdb's table is partial and in-frame only. The sample has about 380,000 clones, roughly 94% seen once. The sequenced material came from thymocytes. These receptors all stem from a human donor. The CDR3 runs from the conserved cysteine through the conserved F or W. Each record gives: V gene, J gene, D gene, CDR3 protein. The D gene is left open where the match is weak.

TRBV7-2	-	-	CASSSYPGLRYEQYF
TRBV7-9	TRBJ2-3	TRBD2	CASRGMGGKHTDTQYF
TRBV19	TRBJ2-7	-	CASRNETSSSSYEQYF
TRBV25-1	TRBJ1-1	TRBD1	CASRTSTGDGEAFF
TRBV5-8	TRBJ1-2	-	CASSLGTGNYGYTF
TRBV7-2	TRBJ2-3	-	CASSLVRDAAPTDTQYF
TRBV28	TRBJ2-7	TRBD1	CASKISGTVFSYEQYF
TRBV10-3	TRBJ1-2	-	CAISESSLGDGFFYGYTF
TRBV28	TRBJ2-1	-	CASSPLPMTDPSPYNEQFF
TRBV5-8	TRBJ1-2	-	CASSLGPRGTGGYTF
TRBV5-6	TRBJ2-3	TRBD2	CASSLANPSGRGTDTQYF
TRBV5-6	TRBJ2-1	-	CASSPEGDSSYNEQFF
TRBV27	TRBJ1-1	-	CASSSKGPGDTEAFF
TRBV5-1	TRBJ2-7	-	CASRLVGNGEQYF
TRBV19	TRBJ2-7	-	CASSVDGLSSYEQYF
TRBV27	TRBJ2-3	TRBD2	CASSPGLAGRHTQYF
TRBV10-1	TRBJ2-5	TRBD2	CASSGTSGRSAAGETQYF
TRBV27	TRBJ2-5	TRBD2	CADSPSSSAGRGETQYF
TRBV29-1	TRBJ2-3	TRBD2	CSVSGSGSDTQYF
TRBV5-1	TRBJ1-5	-	CASSEDPDGIPNQPQHF
TRBV4-1	TRBJ2-3	-	CASSQGVRDSDTDTQYF
TRBV5-5	TRBJ2-1	-	CASSSPPDRPRGEQFF
TRBV19	TRBJ2-1	-	CASTGRGADNEQFF
TRBV28	TRBJ2-1	TRBD2	CASRRGMAGDCCEQFF
TRBV23-1	TRBJ2-7	-	CASSPRRGPSSYEQYF
TRBV7-2	TRBJ2-7	TRBD1	CASSLGPPPRGPPGYEQYF
TRBV4-2	TRBJ1-2	TRBD1	CASSGRVGTGDGYTF
TRBV5-6	TRBJ1-1	TRBD1	CASSVLPQGARGTEAFF
TRBV5-1	TRBJ1-3	-	CASSLAGGPYSGNTIYF
TRBV27	TRBJ2-1	-	CASSLPDREQFF
TRBV6-1	TRBJ1-2	TRBD1	CASSSGQGGYTF
TRBV19	TRBJ1-2	TRBD1	CASSLVGGDYGYTF
TRBV27	TRBJ2-1	TRBD1	CASSKTSTGQGAPDEQFF
TRBV28	TRBJ1-2	TRBD1	CATHGQGDSGYTF
TRBV27	TRBJ2-1	TRBD2	CASSFLASGRLEQFF
TRBV30	TRBJ2-2	-	CAWSERGKTGELFF
TRBV10-3	TRBJ2-7	TRBD2	CAIGGTSGYEQYF
TRBV7-3	TRBJ2-3	TRBD2	CASSLETGLGTDTQYF
TRBV21-1	TRBJ2-7	-	CASSKSPRTRPYEQYF
TRBV5-4	TRBJ2-7	TRBD1	CASSGGQGRNLRSYEQYF
TRBV5-4	TRBJ2-1	-	CASSLIGGKPSYNEQFF
TRBV6-6	TRBJ2-7	-	CASSYSFPPYEQYF
TRBV5-1	TRBJ1-1	-	CASSLWGDSTEAFF
TRBV5-6	TRBJ2-1	-	CASSSETVQFF